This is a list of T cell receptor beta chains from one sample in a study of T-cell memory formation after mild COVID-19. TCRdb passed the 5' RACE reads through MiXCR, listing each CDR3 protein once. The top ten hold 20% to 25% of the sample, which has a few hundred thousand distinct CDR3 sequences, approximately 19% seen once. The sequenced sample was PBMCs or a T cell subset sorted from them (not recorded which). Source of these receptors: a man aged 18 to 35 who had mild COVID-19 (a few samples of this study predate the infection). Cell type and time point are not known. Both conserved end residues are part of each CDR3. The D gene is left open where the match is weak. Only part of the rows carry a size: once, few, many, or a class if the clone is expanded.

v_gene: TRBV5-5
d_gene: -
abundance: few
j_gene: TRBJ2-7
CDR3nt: TGTGCCAGCAGCCAAAGAGCCGTTCCGGGAACCTACGAGCAGTACTTC
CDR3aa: CASSQRAVPGTYEQYF

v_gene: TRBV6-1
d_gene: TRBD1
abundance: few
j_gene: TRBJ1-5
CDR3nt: TGTGCCAGCAGTCCAGGGGGCTCATGGAATCAGCCCCAGCATTTT
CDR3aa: CASSPGGSWNQPQHF

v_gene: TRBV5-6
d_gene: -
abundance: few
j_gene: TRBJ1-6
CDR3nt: TGTGCCAGCAGCCCCGGAGTCCTTCGGGATTCACCCCTCCACTTT
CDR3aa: CASSPGVLRDSPLHF

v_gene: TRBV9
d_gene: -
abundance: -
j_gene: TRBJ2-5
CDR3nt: TGTGCCAGCAGCGTGGCAGTGGGGGAGACCCAGTACTTC
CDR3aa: CASSVAVGETQYF

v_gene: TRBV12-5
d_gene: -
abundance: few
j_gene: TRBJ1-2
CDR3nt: TGTGCTAGTGGTTTGAATTCCGGGGATGGCTACACCTTC
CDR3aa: CASGLNSGDGYTF

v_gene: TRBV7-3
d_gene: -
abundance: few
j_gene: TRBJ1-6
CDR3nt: TGTGCCAGCAGCTCCATATCCCGGGGTTCACCCCTCCACTTT
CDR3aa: CASSSISRGSPLHF

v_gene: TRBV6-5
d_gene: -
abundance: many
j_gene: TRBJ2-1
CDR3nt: TGTGCCAGCAGTTACTCGTTCGGCTCCGATGAGCAGTTCTTC
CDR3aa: CASSYSFGSDEQFF

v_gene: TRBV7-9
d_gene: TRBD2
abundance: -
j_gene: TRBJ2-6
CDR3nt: TGTGCCAGCAGCTTAATTCTCTGGCGGGGGGCCCAGGGCCTCTCTGGGGCCAACGTCCTGACTTTC
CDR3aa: CASSLILWRGAQGLSGANVLTF

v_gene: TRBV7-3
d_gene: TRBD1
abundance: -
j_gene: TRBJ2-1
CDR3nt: TGTGCCAGCAGCTTATCAGGGGGCTCGCCAGGTGAGCAGTTCTTC
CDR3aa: CASSLSGGSPGEQFF

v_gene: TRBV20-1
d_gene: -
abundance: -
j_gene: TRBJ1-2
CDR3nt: TGCAGTGCTAGAGATGGAGTGAGAGGCCAAGGGGGCTACACCTTC
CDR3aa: CSARDGVRGQGGYTF

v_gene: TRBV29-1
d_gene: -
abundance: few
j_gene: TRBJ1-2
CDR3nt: TGCAGCGTTGAAGGTGGCTACACCTTC
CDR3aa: CSVEGGYTF

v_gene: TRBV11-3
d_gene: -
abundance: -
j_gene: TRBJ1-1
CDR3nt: TGTGCCAGCAGCCCCCCACTTAGAGGCACTGAAGCTTTCTTT
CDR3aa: CASSPPLRGTEAFF

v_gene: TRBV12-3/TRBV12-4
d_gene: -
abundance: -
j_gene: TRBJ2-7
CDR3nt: TGTGCCAGCAGTCTAAGGTGGGCCTACGAGCAGTACTTC
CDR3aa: CASSLRWAYEQYF

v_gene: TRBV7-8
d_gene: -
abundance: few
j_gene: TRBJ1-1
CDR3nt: TGTGCCAGCAGTCCGCGTACTGAAGCTTTCTTT
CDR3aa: CASSPRTEAFF

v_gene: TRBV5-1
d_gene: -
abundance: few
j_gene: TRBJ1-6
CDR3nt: TGCGCCAGCAGCTTGGATGGTTTGATTGCGGACAGATCTAATTCACCCCTCCACTTT
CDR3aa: CASSLDGLIADRSNSPLHF

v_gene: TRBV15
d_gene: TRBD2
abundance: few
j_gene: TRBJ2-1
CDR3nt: TGTGCCACCAGCCGATTAGCGGGAGAGCAGTTCTTC
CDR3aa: CATSRLAGEQFF

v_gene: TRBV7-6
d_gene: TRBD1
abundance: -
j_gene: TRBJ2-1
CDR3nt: TGTGCCAGCAGCCAAAATGGGGCAGGGGGCAGGAATGAGCAGTTCTTC
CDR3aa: CASSQNGAGGRNEQFF

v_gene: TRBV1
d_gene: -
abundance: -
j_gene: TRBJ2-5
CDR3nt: TGCACCAGCAGCCAGCAGTTAGAGACCCAGTACTTC
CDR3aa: CTSSQQLETQYF

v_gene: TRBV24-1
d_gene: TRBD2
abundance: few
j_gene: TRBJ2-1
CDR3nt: TGTGCCACCAGTGATCTACTCGGGACTAAAAGGAATGAGCAGTTCTTC
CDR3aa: CATSDLLGTKRNEQFF

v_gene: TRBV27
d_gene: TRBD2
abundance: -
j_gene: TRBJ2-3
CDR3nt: TGTGCCAGCAGTCCCCCTAGCGGGGGAACAGATACGCAGTATTTT
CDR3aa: CASSPPSGGTDTQYF

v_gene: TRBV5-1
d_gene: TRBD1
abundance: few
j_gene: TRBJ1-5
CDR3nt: TGCGCCAGCAGTGTGTCGGGACAGGAAGGTCAGCCCCAGCATTTT
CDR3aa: CASSVSGQEGQPQHF

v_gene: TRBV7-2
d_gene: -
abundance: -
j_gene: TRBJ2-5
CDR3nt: TGTGCCAGCAGCTTCCTCTTGGGGTTCGGAGAGACCCAGTACTTC
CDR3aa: CASSFLLGFGETQYF

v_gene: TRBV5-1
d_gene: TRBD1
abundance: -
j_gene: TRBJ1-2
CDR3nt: TGCGCCAGCAGCTCGTCTGAGCTGAGGACAGGCTATGGCTACACCTTC
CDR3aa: CASSSSELRTGYGYTF

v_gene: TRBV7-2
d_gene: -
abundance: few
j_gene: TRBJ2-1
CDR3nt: TGTGCCAGCAGCTTAGGAGAGTGGGCAAATGAGCAGTTCTTC
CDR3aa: CASSLGEWANEQFF

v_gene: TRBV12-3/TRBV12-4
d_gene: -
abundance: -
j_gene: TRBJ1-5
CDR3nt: TGTGCCAGCAGTTTACTGGGTAGGTACAATCAGCCCCAGCATTTT
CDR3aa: CASSLLGRYNQPQHF

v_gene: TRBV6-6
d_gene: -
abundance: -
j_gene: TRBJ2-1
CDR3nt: TGTGCCAGCAGGCAAACAGGGAGCTCCTACAATGAGCAGTTCTTC
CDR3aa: CASRQTGSSYNEQFF

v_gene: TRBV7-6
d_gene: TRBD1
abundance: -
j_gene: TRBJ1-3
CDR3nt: TGTGCCAGCAGCCCAGGACAGGGGCACGGAAACACCATATATTTT
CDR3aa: CASSPGQGHGNTIYF

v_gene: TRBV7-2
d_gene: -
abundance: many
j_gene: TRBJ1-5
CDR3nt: TGTGCCAGCAGCTTGCCGGGGGGAGCTCAGCCCCAGCATTTT
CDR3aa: CASSLPGGAQPQHF

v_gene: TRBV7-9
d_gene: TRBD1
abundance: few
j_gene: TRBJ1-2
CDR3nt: TGTGCCAGCAGCCGAGGACAGGGACCCTACTATGGCTACACCTTC
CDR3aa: CASSRGQGPYYGYTF

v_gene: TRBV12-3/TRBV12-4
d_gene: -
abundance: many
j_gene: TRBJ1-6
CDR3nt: TGTGCCAGCAGCTATGACCCATTGGGTTCACCCCTCCACTTT
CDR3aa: CASSYDPLGSPLHF

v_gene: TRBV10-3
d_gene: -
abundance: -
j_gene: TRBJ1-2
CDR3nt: TGTGCCAGCGGGACACAGAACTATGGCTACACCTTC
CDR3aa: CASGTQNYGYTF

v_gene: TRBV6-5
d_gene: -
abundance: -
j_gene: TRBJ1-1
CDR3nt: TGTGCCAGCAGCATCTTCCCAGTCCGAGGGGTTCTGACTGAAGCTTTCTTT
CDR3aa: CASSIFPVRGVLTEAFF

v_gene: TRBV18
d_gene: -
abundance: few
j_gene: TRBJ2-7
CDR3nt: TGTGCCAGCTCACCACCCGGGACCTACGAGCAGTACTTC
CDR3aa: CASSPPGTYEQYF

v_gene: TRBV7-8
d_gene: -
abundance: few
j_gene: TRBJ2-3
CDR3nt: TGTGCCAGCAGCTTAGAAACGTTCACAGATACGCAGTATTTT
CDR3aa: CASSLETFTDTQYF

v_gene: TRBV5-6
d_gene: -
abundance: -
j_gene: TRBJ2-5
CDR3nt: TGTGCCAGCAGCCCGATTAGGGGCGGGGGCGAGACCCAGTACTTC
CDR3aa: CASSPIRGGGETQYF

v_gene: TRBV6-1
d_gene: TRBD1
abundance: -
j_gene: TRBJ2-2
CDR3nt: TGTGCCAGCACCCGGACAGGGGCGTTCAACACCGGGGAGCTGTTTTTT
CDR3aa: CASTRTGAFNTGELFF

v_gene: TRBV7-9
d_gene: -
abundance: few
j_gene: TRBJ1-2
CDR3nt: TGTGCCAGCAGGACTGGACAAAGGGGCGGCTACACCTTC
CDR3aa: CASRTGQRGGYTF